This TCR beta chain was captured in a study of shared clonotypes between healthy human individuals. General study results and limits: Clonotype sharing among the donors was expected to vary with sequencing depth. The sole specimen, blood, was sampled, and tissue repertoires likely differ.

The CDR3 loop spans 15 amino acids. V shed 2 bases and J shed 9 bases, with 20 bases lying between them. CDR1 is MNHNS, CDR2 SASEGT, per germline. Concerning this clone: Its antigen is unknown.

The assay used deep level. Clones were sequenced by immunoSEQ multiplex PCR, and TCRdb holds only the in-frame ones, with some missing. This table has some 470,000 clones, around 80% appearing once. The sample taken for sequencing was PBMCs. The clonotype originates from a woman between 40 and 50 years old in good health. Some clones in this sample may be carry-over from other donors' samples. The gene calls are TRBV6-1 and TRBJ2-7; D is possibly TRBD2 (6 bases). The CDR3 DNA reads TGTGCCAGCAGTGAATCGGGACTCAACCAAGTAAGGCAGTACTTC. Protein: CASSESGLNQVRQYF.